This is a list of T cell receptor beta chains from one sample in a study of T cells in Graves' hyperthyroidism and ophthalmopathy. TCRdb re-called the multiplex PCR reads through MiXCR, storing one row per CDR3 protein. The table records hundreds of thousands of distinct CDR3 sequences, around a third of them present only once. Sequenced material: blood. All receptors come from a woman between 40 and 55 years old with Graves' hyperthyroidism. Each CDR3 is given with its conserved first and last residue. The order of the fields is D gene, V gene, J gene, CDR3 length, clone size, CDR3 DNA, CDR3 protein. A D gene is named only where the DNA matches it firmly. A row's size may be missing; if present it is once, few, many or a size class.

TRBD2	TRBV15	TRBJ2-7	16	NA	TGTGCCACCAGCAGAGGTGGAACGGGGGGGACCTACGAGCAGTACTTC	CATSRGGTGGTYEQYF
NA	TRBV12-3/TRBV12-4	TRBJ2-7	15	NA	TGTGCCAGCAGTTTAACGGGCAGGTCAACCTACGAGCAGTACTTC	CASSLTGRSTYEQYF
NA	TRBV5-5	TRBJ1-2	15	NA	TGTGCCAGCAGCTTGATGGGGGGCGAAGCCTATGGCTACACCTTC	CASSLMGGEAYGYTF
TRBD2	TRBV7-8	TRBJ2-1	15	NA	TGTGCCAGCAGGGGCAGCGGGAGCTCCTACAATGAGCAGTTCTTC	CASRGSGSSYNEQFF
NA	TRBV10-3	TRBJ1-1	13	NA	TGTGCCGGCAAGGGGACAATGAACACTGAAGCTTTCTTT	CAGKGTMNTEAFF
NA	TRBV19	TRBJ2-5	17	NA	TGTGCCAGTGGTCCTGACGGGGGAAATCAGCCCCAAGAGACCCAGTACTTC	CASGPDGGNQPQETQYF
NA	TRBV7-9	TRBJ2-2	14	few	TGTGCCAGCAGCTTCCAGGGATCGATCGGGGAGCTGTTTTTT	CASSFQGSIGELFF
NA	TRBV10-3	TRBJ2-6	16	many	TGTGCCATCAGTGAAAGACAGGACTCTGGGGCCAACGTCCTGACTTTC	CAISERQDSGANVLTF
NA	TRBV20-1	TRBJ1-1	16	NA	TGCAGTGCTATGGGGCTAGCGGGGAGATGGAACACTGAAGCTTTCTTT	CSAMGLAGRWNTEAFF
NA	TRBV7-2	TRBJ2-2	14	few	TGTGCCAGCAGCTTAAGGAGCGAGCCCGGGGAGCTGTTTTTT	CASSLRSEPGELFF
NA	TRBV9	TRBJ1-1	13	NA	TGTGCCAGCAGCGGATGGGTGAACACTGAAGCTTTCTTT	CASSGWVNTEAFF
TRBD1	TRBV10-3	TRBJ2-5	14	NA	TGTGCCATGGGACAGGGGAATAGCAATCAGCCCCAGTACTTC	CAMGQGNSNQPQYF
TRBD2	TRBV24-1	TRBJ2-2	15	few	TGTGCCAGCAGTTACCCAGCGGGGAGCACCGGGGAGCTGTTTTTT	CASSYPAGSTGELFF
NA	TRBV7-8	TRBJ2-7	16	few	TGTGCCAGCAGCTTTTCCAGGGGACGAAACTCCTACGAGCAGTACTTC	CASSFSRGRNSYEQYF
TRBD1	TRBV7-7	TRBJ2-5	17	NA	TGTGCCAGCTCACCACCGGGAACAGGGGTGATACCAGAGACCCAGTACTTC	CASSPPGTGVIPETQYF
NA	TRBV29-1	TRBJ2-6	16	many	TGCAGCGTTGAGACGGACGGCAGCTCTGGGGCCAACGTCCTGACTTTC	CSVETDGSSGANVLTF
TRBD1	TRBV6-5	TRBJ2-7	15	NA	TGTGCCAGCAGTTACCCGTCGGGACAGGGATACGAGCAGTACTTC	CASSYPSGQGYEQYF
NA	TRBV2	TRBJ2-2	13	many	TGTGCCAGCAGTGAGGGGAACACCGGGGAGCTGTTTTTT	CASSEGNTGELFF
NA	TRBV12-3/TRBV12-4	TRBJ1-1	13	NA	TGTGCCAGCAGTTTTAGGGGCAGGCCTGAAGCTTTCTTT	CASSFRGRPEAFF
NA	TRBV11-2	TRBJ2-5	14	few	TGTGCCAGCAGCCCACCCAGCCGCCAAGAGACCCAGTACTTC	CASSPPSRQETQYF
NA	TRBV7-3	TRBJ2-2	15	many	TGTGCCAGCAGCTTAAATCCGGGCGACACCGGGGAGCTGTTTTTT	CASSLNPGDTGELFF
NA	TRBV7-2	TRBJ2-7	12	many	TGTGCCAGCAGCCTCTACAATTCAGGGCAGTACTTC	CASSLYNSGQYF
TRBD2	TRBV7-2	TRBJ2-4	14	few	TGTGCCAGCAGCCTAGCGGGGGACGCGAACATTCAGTACTTC	CASSLAGDANIQYF
TRBD1	TRBV12-3/TRBV12-4	TRBJ2-7	13	NA	TGTGCCAGCAGTTACACCGACAGGGCCCCTCTGTACTTC	CASSYTDRAPLYF
NA	TRBV19	TRBJ1-1	13	many	TGTGCCAGTAGTCCGAGGCCATACACTGAAGCTTTCTTT	CASSPRPYTEAFF
NA	TRBV20-1	TRBJ2-2	16	NA	TGCAGTGCTAGAGATTGGGGGGTAGCGAACACCGGGGAGCTGTTTTTT	CSARDWGVANTGELFF
TRBD2	TRBV29-1	TRBJ2-1	15	NA	TGCAGCGTTGCCCCAAGACTAGCGGACTACAATGAGCAGTTCTTC	CSVAPRLADYNEQFF
TRBD1	TRBV29-1	TRBJ2-7	14	many	TGCAGCGTTGAAGAGGAAGGGGGCTTTTACGAGCAGTACTTC	CSVEEEGGFYEQYF
TRBD1	TRBV13	TRBJ1-6	15	NA	TGTGCCAGCTTACCCGCATCAGGGGGGAATTCACCCCTCCACTTT	CASLPASGGNSPLHF
NA	TRBV19	TRBJ2-7	14	many	TGTGCCAGTAGTATCAGGGCAGGGGAAGGCGAGCAGTACTTC	CASSIRAGEGEQYF
NA	TRBV5-6	TRBJ2-7	14	NA	TGTGCCAGCAGCTTGCTCAGGGGTGATTACAAGCAGTACTTC	CASSLLRGDYKQYF
TRBD1	TRBV10-3	TRBJ2-7	13	many	TGTGCCATTGCCGGGACAGGGACGCACGAGCAGTACTTC	CAIAGTGTHEQYF
NA	TRBV4-3	TRBJ2-5	14	NA	TGCGCCAGCAGCCAACTCCGGGACCAAGAGACCCAGTACTTC	CASSQLRDQETQYF
TRBD2	TRBV10-3	TRBJ2-2	15	NA	TGTGCCAACAACCCCAAGGGACTATTCACCGGGGAGCTGTTTTTT	CANNPKGLFTGELFF
TRBD2	TRBV6-5	TRBJ2-7	13	few	TGTGCCAGCAGTTACGAGCGGGGCTACGAGCAGTACTTC	CASSYERGYEQYF
TRBD1	TRBV7-8	TRBJ2-4	17	NA	TGTGCCAGCAGCTTAGCCCAGGGGGAATGGGCCAAAAACATTCAGTACTTC	CASSLAQGEWAKNIQYF
NA	TRBV2	TRBJ1-5	14	NA	TGTGCCAGCAGCAGGGCAGGGTACAATCAGCCCCAGCATTTT	CASSRAGYNQPQHF
TRBD1	TRBV11-3	TRBJ1-2	15	many	TGTGCCAGCAGCCCTCAATGGGGACAGCTCTATGGCTACACCTTC	CASSPQWGQLYGYTF
NA	TRBV7-2	TRBJ1-2	13	few	TGTGCCAGCAGCTTTCGCAGCAGTAATGGCTACACCTTC	CASSFRSSNGYTF
NA	TRBV5-1	TRBJ2-3	16	NA	TGCGCCAGCAAACCTCGGGGCTTAGTTAGCACAGATACGCAGTATTTT	CASKPRGLVSTDTQYF
NA	TRBV6-5	TRBJ2-7	16	NA	TGTGCCAGCAGTTACTCGAGTAAAAGGGGAACCTACGAGCAGTACTTC	CASSYSSKRGTYEQYF
NA	TRBV7-2	TRBJ2-5	15	NA	TGTGCCAGCAGCTTGGACCGACAAAGCCAAGAGACCCAGTACTTC	CASSLDRQSQETQYF
TRBD1	TRBV5-5	TRBJ2-7	15	few	TGTGCCAGCAGCGTAACATCGGGACAGGCCTACGAGCAGTACTTC	CASSVTSGQAYEQYF
TRBD1	TRBV24-1	TRBJ2-7	11	many	TGTGCAAAAGAAGACAGGGGCGAGCAGTACTTC	CAKEDRGEQYF
NA	TRBV7-8	TRBJ2-6	15	NA	TGTGCCAGCAGTTTGACAGGACTCGGGGCCAACGTCCTGACTTTC	CASSLTGLGANVLTF
NA	TRBV10-3	TRBJ1-1	17	many	TGTGCCACCAGGGAGACTAAACAGGGAGTCATGAACACTGAAGCTTTCTTT	CATRETKQGVMNTEAFF
NA	TRBV6-2/TRBV6-3	TRBJ1-2	13	many	TGTGCCAGCAGTTACGAGGAGGCTTTCGGCTACACCTTC	CASSYEEAFGYTF
TRBD1	TRBV12-3/TRBV12-4	TRBJ1-2	15	once	TGTGCCAGCAGCCCCGGACAGGCCGCTAGCTATGGCTACACCTTC	CASSPGQAASYGYTF
TRBD1	TRBV5-1	TRBJ1-6	13	NA	TGCGCCAGCAGCCCGGGGGACAGGGGGCCCCTCCACTTT	CASSPGDRGPLHF
NA	TRBV6-2/TRBV6-3	TRBJ2-7	9	NA	TGTGCCAGCAGTTACAGGCAGTACTTC	CASSYRQYF
NA	TRBV7-8	TRBJ1-2	14	many	TGTGCCAGCAGCTTAGTAGGCCGAGACTATGGCTACACCTTC	CASSLVGRDYGYTF
TRBD1	TRBV6-6	TRBJ1-1	13	NA	TGTGCCAGCAGGTCCGACAGGGACACTGAAGCTTTCTTT	CASRSDRDTEAFF